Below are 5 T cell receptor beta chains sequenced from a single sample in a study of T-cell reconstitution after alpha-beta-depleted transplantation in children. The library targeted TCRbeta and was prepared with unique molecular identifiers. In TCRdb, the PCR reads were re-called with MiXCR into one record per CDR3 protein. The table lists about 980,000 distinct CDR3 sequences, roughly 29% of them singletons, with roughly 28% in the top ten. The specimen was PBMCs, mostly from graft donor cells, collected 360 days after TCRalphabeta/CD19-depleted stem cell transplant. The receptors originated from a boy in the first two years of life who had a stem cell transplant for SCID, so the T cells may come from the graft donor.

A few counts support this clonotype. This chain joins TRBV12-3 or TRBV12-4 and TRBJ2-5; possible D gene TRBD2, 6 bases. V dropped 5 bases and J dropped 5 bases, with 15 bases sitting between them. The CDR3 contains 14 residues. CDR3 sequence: CASSPRNREETQYF. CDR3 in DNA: TGTGCCAGCAGTCCCCGGAACCGGGAGGAGACCCAGTACTTC.

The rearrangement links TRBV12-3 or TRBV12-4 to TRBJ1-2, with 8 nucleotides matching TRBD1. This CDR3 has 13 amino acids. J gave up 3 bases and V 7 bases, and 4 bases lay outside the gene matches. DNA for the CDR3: TGTGCCAGCAACCAGGGGGCTGACTATGGCTACACCTTC. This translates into CASNQGADYGYTF.

CDR3 residues: CASRWDRSYEQYF. For the CDR3, the DNA is TGTGCCAGCAGATGGGACCGTTCCTACGAGCAGTACTTC. This rearrangement joins TRBV6-2 or TRBV6-3 to TRBJ2-7, with D possibly being TRBD1 or TRBD2 (5 bases each). V lost 6 bases to trimming and J lost 1 base, with 10 bases between them. CDR3 length: 13 amino acids. Germline V gives CDR1 MNHEY, CDR2 SVGEGT.

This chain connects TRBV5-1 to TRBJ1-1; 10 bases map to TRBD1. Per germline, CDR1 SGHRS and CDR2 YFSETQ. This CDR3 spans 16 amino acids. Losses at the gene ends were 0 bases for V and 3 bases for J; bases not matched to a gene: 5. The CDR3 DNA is TGCGCCAGCAGCTTGGCCCGGACAGGGGGTTACACTGAAGCTTTCTTT. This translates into CASSLARTGGYTEAFF.

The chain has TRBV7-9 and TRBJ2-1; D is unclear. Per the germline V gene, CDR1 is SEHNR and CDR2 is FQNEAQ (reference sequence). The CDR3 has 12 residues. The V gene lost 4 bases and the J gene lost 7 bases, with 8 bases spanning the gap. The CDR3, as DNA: TGTGCCAGCAGCTCCTTGAAGAATGAGCAGTTCTTC. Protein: CASSSLKNEQFF.